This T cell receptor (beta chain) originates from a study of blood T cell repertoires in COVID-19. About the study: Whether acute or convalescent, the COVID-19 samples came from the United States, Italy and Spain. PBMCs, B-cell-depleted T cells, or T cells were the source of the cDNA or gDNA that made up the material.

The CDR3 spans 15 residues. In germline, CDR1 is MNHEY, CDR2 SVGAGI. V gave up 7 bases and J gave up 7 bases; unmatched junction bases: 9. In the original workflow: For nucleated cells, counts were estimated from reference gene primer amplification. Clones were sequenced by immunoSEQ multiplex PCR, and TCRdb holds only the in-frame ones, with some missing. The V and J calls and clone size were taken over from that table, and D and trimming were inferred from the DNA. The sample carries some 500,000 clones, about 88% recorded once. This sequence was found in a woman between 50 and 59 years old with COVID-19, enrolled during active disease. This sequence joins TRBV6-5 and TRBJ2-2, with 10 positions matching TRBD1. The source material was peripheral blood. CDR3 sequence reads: CASILGTGVFGELFF. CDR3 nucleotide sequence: TGTGCCAGCATTTTAGGGACAGGGGTGTTCGGGGAGCTGTTTTTT.